The 22 T cell receptor beta chains below come from one sample, sequenced in a study of blood T cell repertoires in COVID-19. Repertoires were generated with immunoSEQ multiplex PCR, while TCRdb's copy carries only in-frame clones and drops some. The sample lists under 150,000 clones, roughly 90% occurring once. The specimen was peripheral blood. These receptors were obtained from a man aged 50 to 60 with acute or convalescent COVID-19.

V and J are TRBV5-8 and TRBJ1-1; TRBD1 matches 9 bases. The CDR3 runs 17 residues. Germline V gene lookup returns CDR1 SGHTS and CDR2 YDEGEE. V shed 0 bases, J shed 4 bases, and the junction held 10 bases outside the gene matches. CDR3 nucleotide sequence: TGTGCCAGCAGCTTGGGGGGAATACAGGGGGCGGGCACTGAAGCTTTCTTT. This sequence encodes CASSLGGIQGAGTEAFF. Full variable domain (outside the CDR3, taken from reference TRBV5-8 and TRBJ1-1): EAGVTQSPTHLIKTRGQQATLRCSPISGHTSVYWYQQALGLGLQFLLWYDEGEERNRGNFPPRFSGRQFPNYSSELNVNALELEDSALYLCASSLGGIQGAGTEAFFGQGTRLTVV.

This rearrangement joins TRBV6-5 to TRBJ1-4; D call uncertain. Germline V gives CDR1 MNHEY, CDR2 SVGAGI. This CDR3 comprises 15 residues. V dropped 7 bases and J dropped 5 bases, with 17 bases sitting between them. CDR3 region: CASKPETNSNEKLFF. CDR3 DNA: TGTGCCAGCAAGCCTGAGACAAACTCCAATGAAAAACTGTTTTTT.

On this clone: A junction boundary mismatches the germline segment, possibly from a read error. The chain has TRBV2 and TRBJ1-3; D is possibly TRBD1 (6 bases). This CDR3 is built from 15 residues. Germline-derived CDR1 and CDR2 are SNHLY and FYNNEI. This CDR3 reads CASSQAGARGNTIYF. CDR3 coding DNA: TGTGCCAGCAGTCAAGCAGGGGCGCGGGGAAACACCATATATTTT.

The genes are TRBV7-9 and TRBJ2-4; 7 nucleotides match TRBD2. Germline assignment: CDR1 SEHNR and CDR2 FQNEAQ (reference sequence). CDR3 size: 17 residues. V shed 1 base and J 5 bases; nucleotides not matched to a gene: 11. CDR3 DNA: TGTGCCAGCAGCTTAGAACCAGGAGGGAGGGAGGAAAACATTCAGTACTTC. Translated: CASSLEPGGREENIQYF.

The chain combines TRBV5-1 with TRBJ2-7; D is uncertain. V lost 1 base and J lost 0, with 8 bases in between. This CDR3 contains 14 residues. The germline V gene has CDR1 SGHRS and CDR2 YFSETQ. CDR3 sequence: CASSLQSSSYEQYF. The CDR3 coding sequence is TGCGCCAGCAGCTTGCAGTCCAGCTCCTACGAGCAGTACTTC.

The chain links TRBV5-1 to TRBJ1-6, with a weak D call TRBD1 (6 bases). The germline V gene has CDR1 SGHRS and CDR2 YFSETQ. Trimming cost V 4 bases and J 7 bases, with 12 bases left between them. The CDR3 has 14 amino acids. Here the CDR3 reads CASSLQGENSPLHF. The CDR3 coding sequence is TGCGCCAGCAGCCTACAGGGTGAGAATTCACCCCTCCACTTT.

The rearrangement joins TRBV7-2 to TRBJ2-3; 9 nucleotides match TRBD2. Germline V lookup: CDR1 SGHTA, CDR2 FQGNSA. The CDR3 contains 16 residues. The trim removed 3 bases at V and 0 bases at J, leaving 4 bases unmatched. The CDR3 DNA reads as TGTGCCAGCAGCTTTCAGGCGGGAGGGAGCACAGATACGCAGTATTTT. Amino acid sequence: CASSFQAGGSTDTQYF. The variable domain in full, with the rest retrieved from reference TRBV7-2 and TRBJ2-3, is GAGVSQSPSNKVTEKGKDVELRCDPISGHTALYWYRQSLGQGLEFLIYFQGNSAPDKSGLPSDRFSAERTGGSVSTLTIQRTQQEDSAVYLCASSFQAGGSTDTQYFGPGTRLTVL.

The rearrangement uses TRBV10-1 and TRBJ2-7, with D possibly TRBD2 on 6 matching bases. Germline values: CDR1 WNHNN, CDR2 SYGVQD (reference sequence). Trimming took off 10 bases at V and 6 bases at J, with 16 bases between the two ends. The CDR3 consists of 12 residues. The CDR3 DNA follows: TGCGCCACCTCGCGGGATTCAGGCGAGCAGTACTTC. It translates to CATSRDSGEQYF.

The chain carries TRBV5-1 and TRBJ2-2; TRBD1 might be the D (6 bases). The germline V and J ends were trimmed by 0 bases and 7 bases, with 16 bases remaining between them. There are 16 residues in the CDR3. CDR1 and CDR2 (germline): SGHRS, YFSETQ. The CDR3 region has the DNA TGCGCCAGCAGCTTGGAGGCCAGGGGACCGTACGGGGAGCTGTTTTTT. Translating it yields CASSLEARGPYGELFF. The variable domain in full, with the rest retrieved from reference TRBV5-1 and TRBJ2-2, is KAGVTQTPRYLIKTRGQQVTLSCSPISGHRSVSWYQQTPGQGLQFLFEYFSETQRNKGNFPGRFSGRQFSNSRSEMNVSTLELGDSALYLCASSLEARGPYGELFFGEGSRLTVL.

The chain employs TRBV11-3 and TRBJ2-2; weak D call: TRBD2 (6 bases). Germline V lookup: CDR1 SGHNT, CDR2 YENEEA. Trimming left V 5 bases short and J 7 bases short, with 20 bases between. This CDR3 spans 16 amino acids. CDR3: CASSILLAKDDGELFF. In nucleotides, the CDR3 is TGTGCCAGCAGCATATTACTAGCAAAGGACGACGGGGAGCTGTTTTTT.

This chain connects TRBV7-7 to TRBJ1-1; D is undetermined. CDR3 length: 13 amino acids. With 2 bases removed from V and 1 base from J, the gap between germline ends came to 5 bases. The germline CDR1 and CDR2 sequences are SSHAT and FNYEAQ (reference sequence). CDR3 in DNA: TGTGCCAGCAGCTTACGGGAGAACACTGAAGCTTTCTTT. Its translation: CASSLRENTEAFF.

The chain uses TRBV6-2 or TRBV6-3 and TRBJ2-6, with D tentatively TRBD1 (5 bases). The CDR3 covers 18 residues. CDR1 and CDR2 (germline): MNHEY, SVGEGT. The V end was cut by 6 bases, the J end by 0 bases, with 18 bases between. CDR3 loop: CASSNLDSSLSGANVLTF. CDR3 DNA sequence: TGTGCCAGCAGCAACCTTGACAGCTCCCTCTCTGGGGCCAACGTCCTGACTTTC.

J is TRBJ2-5 and V is TRBV5-1, with D perhaps TRBD2 (5 bases). Germline-derived CDR1 and CDR2 are SGHRS and YFSETQ. Trimming pared 1 base from V and 5 bases from J, leaving 12 bases between. The length of the CDR3 is 14 residues. In DNA form, the CDR3 reads TGCGCCAGCAGCTTGCATGACGGGATCGAGACCCAGTACTTC. Its protein is CASSLHDGIETQYF.

V and J are TRBV20-1 and TRBJ2-5; D perhaps matches TRBD1 (5 bases). This CDR3 region has 11 residues. Trimming removed 5 bases from V and 5 bases from J, with 9 bases in between. Germline V gene sequence: CDR1 DFQATT, CDR2 SNEGSKA (reference sequence). The CDR3 here is CSALGQETQYF. The CDR3 bases are TGCAGTGCTCTGGGGCAGGAGACCCAGTACTTC.

The rearrangement uses TRBV2 and TRBJ2-2, with D possibly matching TRBD1 (6 bases). The CDR3 has 14 amino acids. Between the trimmed V and J ends, which lost 8 bases and 1 base, there was a span of 11 bases. Germline CDR1 SNHLY, CDR2 FYNNEI. The CDR3 DNA sequence: TGTGCCAGCTCCAGGGGCGAGAACACCGGGGAGCTGTTTTTT. It encodes CASSRGENTGELFF.

The V call is TRBV5-5, the J call TRBJ1-5; 8 bases are a match to TRBD1. V dropped 3 bases and J dropped 2; count of bases not matched to a gene: 7. The CDR3 runs 16 residues. Germline V CDR1 and CDR2: SGHKS, YYEKEE (reference sequence). CDR3 sequence reads: CASSSTLTGGNQPQHF. CDR3 DNA sequence: TGTGCCAGCAGCTCAACACTGACAGGGGGCAATCAGCCCCAGCATTTT. The variable domain in full, completed from reference TRBV5-5 and TRBJ1-5, reads DAGVTQSPTHLIKTRGQQVTLRCSPISGHKSVSWYQQVLGQGPQFIFQYYEKEERGRGNFPDRFSARQFPNYSSELNVNALLLGDSALYLCASSSTLTGGNQPQHFGDGTRLSIL.

The chain couples TRBV6-2 or TRBV6-3 to TRBJ1-6, with D unclear. V was pared by 4 bases and J by 10 bases, with 11 bases between. The germline CDR1 and CDR2 sequences are MNHEY and SVGEGT. CDR3 length: 13 residues. CDR3 DNA: TGTGCCAGCAGTTTCCCTACGGGGTCACCCCTCCACTTT. Residues: CASSFPTGSPLHF.

The chain combines TRBV14 with TRBJ2-1, with 14 bases lining up with TRBD2. The CDR3 contains 18 residues. V shed 0 bases, J shed 12 bases, and the junction held 13 bases outside the gene matches. The germline gives CDR1 SGHDN, CDR2 FVKESK. CDR3: CASSQDISGTSGRIWQFF. DNA of the CDR3: TGTGCCAGCAGCCAAGATATTTCCGGGACTAGCGGGAGAATTTGGCAGTTCTTC.

CDR3 loop: CASSFRTGNPSGNTIYF. CDR3 DNA sequence: TGTGCCAGCAGCTTCCGCACAGGCAACCCATCTGGAAACACCATATATTTT. The J gene is TRBJ1-3, the V gene TRBV5-6; TRBD1 is a possible D gene (5 bases). CDR3 length: 17 amino acids. Germline V lookup: CDR1 SGHDT, CDR2 YYEEEE. Trimming took 2 bases from V and 1 from J, leaving 16 bases between them.

This sequence joins TRBV20-1 and TRBJ1-1; D is unclear. The CDR3 is 10 amino acids. Germline CDR1 reads DFQATT; CDR2 reads SNEGSKA (reference sequence). V was trimmed by 5 bases and J by 8 bases, leaving 9 bases between them. CDR3 nucleotide sequence: TGCAGTGCTCATAGGGAGGAAGCTTTCTTT. Translation gives CSAHREEAFF.

The chain couples TRBV29-1 to TRBJ2-5; the match to TRBD2 covers 7 bases. Per germline, CDR1 SQVTM and CDR2 ANQGSEA. J gave up 4 bases and V 1 base, and 0 bases lay outside the gene matches. The CDR3 is made up of 12 amino acids. CDR3 DNA sequence: TGCAGCGTTGAAGCGGGGGGAGAGACCCAGTACTTC. This translates into CSVEAGGETQYF.

The genes are TRBV10-3 and TRBJ1-6; possibly TRBD1 for D (6 bases). Per germline, CDR1 ENHRY and CDR2 SYGVKD. The V gene lost 2 bases and the J gene lost 14 bases, with 16 bases spanning the gap. CDR3 length: 14 amino acids. The CDR3 is CAISEDSGQRSLHF. The CDR3 DNA follows: TGTGCCATCAGTGAGGATAGTGGACAGAGATCCCTCCACTTT.